The 3 T cell receptor beta chains given below trace back to one sample, sequenced in a study of blood T cell repertoires in COVID-19. This table comes from immunoSEQ multiplex PCR, and its TCRdb copy is limited to in-frame clones, with some not included. The sample lists about 120,000 clones, approximately 87% seen once, with roughly 8% in the top ten. The specimen was peripheral blood. All receptors derive from a man aged 70-80 years who had recovered from COVID-19.

This clone was counted between two and nine times. CDR3 sequence reads: CASSESAGDTSPLHF. CDR3 DNA: TGTGCCAGCAGTGAATCGGCAGGGGACACTTCACCCCTCCACTTT. V is TRBV6-1 and J is TRBJ1-6; tentatively, D is TRBD1 (6 bases). CDR1 and CDR2 (germline): MNHNS, SASEGT. The length of the CDR3 is 15 residues. With 2 bases removed from V and 9 bases from J, the gap between germline ends came to 14 bases.

This chain links TRBV7-2 with TRBJ1-5; 9 positions match TRBD1. With V trimmed by 4 bases and J by 7 bases, 8 bases remained unmatched. Germline CDR1 reads SGHTA; CDR2 reads FQGNSA. CDR3 length equals 15 residues. The CDR3 nucleotides read TGTGCCAGCAGCTGGACGTGGACAGGGGAACAGCCCCAGCATTTT. Translating gives CASSWTWTGEQPQHF. The variable domain in full, with the rest retrieved from reference TRBV7-2 and TRBJ1-5, is GAGVSQSPSNKVTEKGKDVELRCDPISGHTALYWYRQSLGQGLEFLIYFQGNSAPDKSGLPSDRFSAERTGGSVSTLTIQRTQQEDSAVYLCASSWTWTGEQPQHFGDGTRLSIL.

This sequence joins TRBV3-1 (or the pseudogene TRBV3-2) and TRBJ2-7, with 10 bases identical to TRBD2. Per germline, CDR1 LGHDT and CDR2 YNNKEL (reference sequence). J lost 6 bases, V lost 0 bases, and 11 bases had no gene match. The CDR3 runs 17 residues. This chain's CDR3 is CASSQDLAGATRGEQYF. CDR3 in DNA: TGTGCCAGCAGCCAAGACCTAGCGGGGGCAACCCGGGGCGAGCAGTACTTC.